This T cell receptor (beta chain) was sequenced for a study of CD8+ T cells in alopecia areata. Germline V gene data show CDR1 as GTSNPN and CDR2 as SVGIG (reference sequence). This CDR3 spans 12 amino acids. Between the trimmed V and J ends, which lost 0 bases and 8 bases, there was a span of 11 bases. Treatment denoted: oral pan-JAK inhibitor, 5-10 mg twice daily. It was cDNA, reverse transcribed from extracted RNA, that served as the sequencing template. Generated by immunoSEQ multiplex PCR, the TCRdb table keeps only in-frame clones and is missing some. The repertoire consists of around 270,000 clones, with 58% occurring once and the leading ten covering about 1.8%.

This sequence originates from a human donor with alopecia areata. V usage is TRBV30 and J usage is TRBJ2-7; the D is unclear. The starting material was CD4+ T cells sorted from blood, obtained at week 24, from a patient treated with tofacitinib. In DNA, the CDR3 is TGTGCCTGGAGTGTACACCCAGGCCAGCAGTACTTC. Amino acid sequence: CAWSVHPGQQYF.